Below are 10 T cell receptor beta chains sequenced from a single sample in a study of blood T cell repertoires in COVID-19. Sequencing was performed with immunoSEQ multiplex PCR; in TCRdb, only in-frame clones are kept and a portion is missing. Among approximately 400,000 clones, roughly 80% were seen once, and the ten largest hold about 1%. Sequencing was performed on peripheral blood. All receptors derive from a human donor with acute or convalescent COVID-19. The donor label of this sample is uncertain.

This clone appeared a few times. DNA of the CDR3: TGCGCCAGCAGCTCAACTGCCGGGGTCGAGCAGTACTTC. Its protein is CASSSTAGVEQYF. The genes are TRBV5-1 and TRBJ2-7; a possible D gene is TRBD2 (5 bases). V was pared by 3 bases and J by 6 bases, with 13 bases between. There are 13 residues in the CDR3. Looked up from germline, CDR1 is SGHRS and CDR2 is YFSETQ.

This clone was observed a few times. The V call is TRBV7-9, the J call TRBJ2-1, with 9 bases that match TRBD2. The J segment lost 7 bases and the V segment lost 0 bases, leaving 16 bases of the junction unmatched. Germline V lookup: CDR1 SEHNR, CDR2 FQNEAQ (reference sequence). The CDR3 length is 19 residues. CDR3 protein: CASSLARQQAGGHSNEQFF. In DNA form, the CDR3 reads TGTGCCAGCAGCTTAGCGCGGCAGCAGGCGGGGGGGCATAGTAATGAGCAGTTCTTC.

In DNA form, the CDR3 reads TGTGCCAGCAGCCAGAAGGCAGGGGGTTATGGCTACACCTTC. Translation: CASSQKAGGYGYTF. V usage is TRBV3-1 (or the pseudogene TRBV3-2) and J usage is TRBJ1-2; 7 bases map to TRBD1. The CDR3 contains 14 residues. Trimming removed 3 bases from V and 5 bases from J; junction bases left unmatched: 6. Germline assignment: CDR1 LGHDT and CDR2 YNNKEL (reference sequence).

This chain links TRBV5-1 with TRBJ1-3; D not resolved. V shed 1 base and J shed 4 bases, with 18 bases lying between them. Germline CDR1 and CDR2: SGHRS and YFSETQ. The CDR3 has 17 amino acids. CDR3 residues: CASSLNSLLFPGNTIYF. The CDR3 DNA reads TGCGCCAGCAGCTTGAACAGCCTCCTTTTCCCCGGAAACACCATATATTTT.

The V and J genes are TRBV9 and TRBJ2-3, with a possible D match to TRBD2 (6 bases). Germline V gene data show CDR1 as SGDLS and CDR2 as YYNGEE. The CDR3 length is 16 residues. Trimming stripped 4 bases from V and 1 base from J, with 16 bases between. The CDR3 spells CASSLRTNLGTDTQYF. CDR3 nucleotides: TGTGCCAGCAGCCTTCGGACTAACCTAGGCACAGATACGCAGTATTTT. The whole variable domain, filled in from reference TRBV9 and TRBJ2-3, reads DSGVTQTPKHLITATGQRVTLRCSPRSGDLSVYWYQQSLDQGLQFLIQYYNGEERAKGNILERFSAQQFPDLHSELNLSSLELGDSALYFCASSLRTNLGTDTQYFGPGTRLTVL.

V is TRBV6-5 and J is TRBJ2-3; D call uncertain. Germline V CDR1 and CDR2: MNHEY, SVGAGI. The CDR3 is 13 amino acids. V was pared by 6 bases and J by 1 base, with 8 bases between. The CDR3 DNA reads TGTGCCAGCAGAACTGATGGCACAGATACGCAGTATTTT. Translation gives CASRTDGTDTQYF.

This clone was counted ten times or more. J is TRBJ2-1 and V is TRBV7-2, with TRBD1 matching 11 bases. J lost 7 bases, V lost 3 bases, and 2 bases had no gene match. The CDR3 length is 14 residues. The V gene's germline CDR1 is SGHTA and CDR2 FQGNSA. Here the CDR3 DNA reads TGTGCCAGCAGCTTGGGGACAGGGGGTAATGAGCAGTTCTTC. Amino acid sequence: CASSLGTGGNEQFF.

The CDR3 loop is CASSLGLGLGYTGELFF. The CDR3 DNA reads TGCGCCAGCAGCTTGGGGCTGGGACTAGGGTACACCGGGGAGCTGTTTTTT. The V and J genes are TRBV5-1 and TRBJ2-2, with 8 bases fitting TRBD2. This CDR3 comprises 17 residues. From germline, CDR1 is SGHRS and CDR2 YFSETQ. With V trimmed by 0 bases and J by 3 bases, 7 bases remained unmatched.

This clone was observed a single time. The chain combines TRBV12-3 or TRBV12-4 with TRBJ1-6; D unresolved. The CDR3 sequence is 13 residues long. V shed 5 bases and J shed 5 bases, with 7 bases lying between them. Here the CDR3 DNA reads TGTGCCAGCAGTCCTCTCCATAATTCACCCCTCCACTTT. Protein product: CASSPLHNSPLHF.

The chain carries TRBV3-1 (or the pseudogene TRBV3-2) and TRBJ2-3; 8 nucleotides agree with TRBD2. This CDR3 has 15 amino acids. CDR1 is LGHDT and CDR2 is YNNKEL in the germline V gene (reference sequence). With V trimmed by 3 bases and J by 3 bases, 5 bases remained unmatched. This CDR3 reads CASSHGGGETDTQYF. The CDR3 bases are TGTGCCAGCAGCCACGGGGGGGGCGAGACAGATACGCAGTATTTT.